This TCR beta chain was captured by sequencing in a study of cytomegalovirus exposure and HLA in healthy donors. Notes on the study in general: A missense variant in DCLRE1C was later tied to TCR beta V- and J-gene trimming. Reportedly, diagnosis of cytomegalovirus status by the classifier showed high specificity and sensitivity. Certain indistinguishable V segments, among them TRBV6-2 and TRBV6-3, were excluded. What TCR beta sequences reportedly achieved was accurate prediction of HLA-A and HLA-B alleles in most subjects.

V lost 4 bases and J 5 bases, leaving 12 bases between the germline ends. This CDR3 is built from 14 residues. The germline V gene encodes CDR1 SNHLY and CDR2 FYNNEI. 60 Vbeta and 13 Jbeta primers were used in PCR. Assay: immunoSEQ multiplex PCR; the TCRdb copy retains only in-frame clones and omits some. This sample yields about 220,000 clones, of which approximately 80% are seen a single time; roughly 0.7% belongs to the top ten. A remark on this clone: The antigen is not known.

What was sequenced was PBMCs. This rearrangement joins TRBV2 to TRBJ1-5; D not certain. The sequence was collected from a boy between 2 and 15 years old in good health and CMV-seronegative. CDR3 protein: CASSGSIEDQPQHF. CDR3 sequence (DNA): TGTGCCAGCAGTGGCTCGATTGAGGATCAGCCCCAGCATTTT.